The 27 T cell receptor beta chains listed next were all sequenced from one sample in a study of T cell changes during pregnancy in multiple sclerosis. The table came from immunoSEQ multiplex PCR; TCRdb's copy has only in-frame clones and leaves some out. Altogether 65,000 to 85,000 clones are present, roughly 92% being singletons, with the ten largest covering more than 1.4%. The sequencing here drew on peripheral blood, taken in the second trimester of pregnancy. These receptors all stem from a female donor with multiple sclerosis, enrolled in a pregnancy study.

The chain employs TRBV7-2 and TRBJ1-5, with unresolved D. Per the germline V gene, CDR1 is SGHTA and CDR2 is FQGNSA. V was trimmed by 4 bases and J by 2 bases, leaving 6 bases between them. The CDR3 contains 13 residues. The CDR3 loop reads CASSYSGNQPQHF. The DNA for the CDR3 is TGTGCCAGCAGCTATTCGGGCAATCAGCCCCAGCATTTT.

V and J are TRBV30 and TRBJ2-7; D is unresolved. Trimming took off 7 bases at V and 0 bases at J, with 13 bases between the two ends. The CDR3 totals 13 residues. CDR1 and CDR2 (germline): GTSNPN, SVGIG (reference sequence). The CDR3, as DNA: TGTGCCTCCGTAGGCCGGAGCTCCTACGAGCAGTACTTC. This gives the protein CASVGRSSYEQYF.

The chain joins TRBV27 to TRBJ2-5; TRBD1 agrees at 10 bases. Germline V gene sequence: CDR1 MNHEY, CDR2 SMNVEV (reference sequence). CDR3 length equals 14 residues. J lost 6 bases, V lost 3 bases, and 4 bases had no gene match. The CDR3 DNA reads as TGTGCCAGCAGTTTGGACAGGGGGTGGAAGACCCAGTACTTC. Translation: CASSLDRGWKTQYF.

This clone has only one observation. The chain couples TRBV5-1 to TRBJ1-4; D remains unclear. This CDR3 is 15 amino acids long. CDR1 is SGHRS and CDR2 is YFSETQ in the germline V gene. The V end was cut by 0 bases, the J end by 5 bases, with 11 bases between. CDR3 coding DNA: TGCGCCAGCAGCTTGGATGGAGCCTCCAATGAAAAACTGTTTTTT. Amino acids: CASSLDGASNEKLFF.

The CDR3 coding sequence is TGTGCCAGCACTCTAGGGGGCGGCGGGGCGAGCTCCTACAATGAGCAGTTCTTC. Translated, it gives CASTLGGGGASSYNEQFF. This chain joins TRBV7-2 and TRBJ2-1, with D perhaps TRBD1 (7 bases). This CDR3 has 18 amino acids. Germline CDR1 reads SGHTA; CDR2 reads FQGNSA. V lost 7 bases and J lost 0, with 22 bases in between. The whole variable domain, remainder taken from reference TRBV7-2 and TRBJ2-1, is GAGVSQSPSNKVTEKGKDVELRCDPISGHTALYWYRQSLGQGLEFLIYFQGNSAPDKSGLPSDRFSAERTGGSVSTLTIQRTQQEDSAVYLCASTLGGGGASSYNEQFFGPGTRLTVL.

The gene calls are TRBV9 and TRBJ2-1, with 7 nucleotides matching TRBD2. Germline trimming cut 3 bases from V and 0 bases from J; bases unmatched to any gene: 6. This CDR3 contains 16 residues. Germline CDR1 is SGDLS and CDR2 is YYNGEE. The CDR3 loop is CASSASGASSYNEQFF. CDR3 nucleotide sequence: TGTGCCAGCAGCGCTAGCGGAGCAAGCTCCTACAATGAGCAGTTCTTC.

The J gene is TRBJ2-7, the V gene TRBV7-2, with a tentative D call TRBD1 (5 bases). The CDR3 is 15 residues long. Trimming shortened V by 2 bases and J by 0 bases, and 11 bases separated the two germline ends. CDR1 and CDR2 (germline): SGHTA, FQGNSA. This CDR3 reads CASSLTTDSSYEQYF. The CDR3 bases are TGTGCCAGCAGCTTAACGACCGACAGCTCCTACGAGCAGTACTTC.

In nucleotides, the CDR3 is TGTGCCCAGCAGGGAGGAGATCTTCCTGGAAACACCATATATTTT. Amino acids: CAQQGGDLPGNTIYF. V gene TRBV2 combines with J gene TRBJ1-3; TRBD1 is a possible D gene (5 bases). Germline V gene lookup returns CDR1 SNHLY and CDR2 FYNNEI. The CDR3 length is 15 residues. V was pared by 11 bases and J by 2 bases, with 19 bases between.

The chain combines TRBV27 with TRBJ1-5, with D uncertain. V lost 3 bases, J lost 4 bases, and 16 bases lay in between. The CDR3 runs to 16 residues. Per germline, CDR1 MNHEY and CDR2 SMNVEV (reference sequence). This CDR3 is CASSLKADDSNQPQHF. CDR3 DNA sequence: TGTGCCAGCAGTTTGAAGGCGGATGACTCTAATCAGCCCCAGCATTTT.

The rearrangement uses TRBV5-1 and TRBJ1-1, with TRBD1 as a possible D gene (5 bases). V lost 0 bases, J lost 7 bases, and 28 bases lay in between. This CDR3 is 19 amino acids long. Germline values: CDR1 SGHRS, CDR2 YFSETQ. DNA for the CDR3: TGCGCCAGCAGCTTGGCCGGGGTCGGATATGACCCAGCGGGGGATGAAGCTTTCTTT. Encoded protein: CASSLAGVGYDPAGDEAFF.

The rearrangement joins TRBV2 to TRBJ2-5, with 8 nucleotides matching TRBD2. The end of the DNA aligns better with TRBJ2-7, so the J call may be wrong. From germline, CDR1 is SNHLY and CDR2 FYNNEI. CDR3 length: 15 amino acids. CDR3 protein: CASSEQGGRLSEQYF. CDR3 in DNA: TGTGCCAGCAGTGAACAGGGCGGGAGGTTGTCCGAGCAGTACTTC.

V usage is TRBV6-1 and J usage is TRBJ2-7; D gene ambiguous. The V and J ends lost 4 bases and 2 bases respectively, with 21 bases between them. Looked up from germline, CDR1 is MNHNS and CDR2 is SASEGT. The CDR3 extends over 17 amino acids. The CDR3 loop reads CASSASKTDGYPYEQYF. The DNA of the CDR3 is TGTGCCAGCAGTGCCAGCAAGACCGACGGGTACCCCTACGAGCAGTACTTC.

This rearrangement joins TRBV5-1 to TRBJ1-1; 8 nucleotides agree with TRBD1. The germline gives CDR1 SGHRS, CDR2 YFSETQ. V gave up 1 base and J gave up 9 bases; unmatched junction bases: 5. This CDR3 contains 13 residues. DNA of the CDR3: TGCGCCAGCAGCTTGCAAGACAGGGGCCAAGCTTTCTTT. It is translated as CASSLQDRGQAFF.

This rearrangement joins TRBV18 to TRBJ1-1; the match to TRBD1 covers 8 bases. Germline values: CDR1 KGHSH, CDR2 LQKENI. The CDR3 is 13 residues long. V shed 3 bases, J shed 10 bases, and the junction held 7 bases outside the gene matches. Here the CDR3 reads CASSPGQGYGAFF. In DNA form, the CDR3 reads TGTGCCAGCTCACCCGGACAGGGCTACGGAGCTTTCTTT.

The rearrangement uses TRBV2 and TRBJ2-7; D is perhaps TRBD1 (6 bases). The V gene lost 7 bases and the J gene lost 0 bases, with 16 bases spanning the gap. The CDR3 consists of 15 residues. CDR1 is SNHLY, CDR2 FYNNEI, per germline. The DNA for the CDR3 is TGTGCCAGCATACGAGCAACAGGGACCTCCTACGAGCAGTACTTC. Protein product: CASIRATGTSYEQYF. The entire variable domain, with the rest obtained from reference TRBV2 and TRBJ2-7, is as follows: EPEVTQTPSHQVTQMGQEVILRCVPISNHLYFYWYRQILGQKVEFLVSFYNNEISEKSEIFDDQFSVERPDGSNFTLKIRSTKLEDSAMYFCASIRATGTSYEQYFGPGTRLTVT.

V is TRBV6-5 and J is TRBJ2-3; 15 bases match TRBD2. V dropped 0 bases and J dropped 6; count of bases not matched to a gene: 1. This CDR3 has 16 amino acids. Germline V gene sequence: CDR1 MNHEY, CDR2 SVGAGI. The CDR3 here is CASSYSGTSGGDTQYF. CDR3 nucleotide sequence: TGTGCCAGCAGTTACTCCGGGACTAGCGGGGGGGATACGCAGTATTTT.

This rearrangement joins TRBV19 to TRBJ1-1, with a tentative D call TRBD1 (5 bases). Trimming left V 4 bases short and J 4 bases short, with 13 bases between. Germline V CDR1 and CDR2: LNHDA, SQIVND (reference sequence). The CDR3 runs 14 residues. CDR3: CASSRSREGTEAFF. The CDR3 DNA reads as TGTGCCAGTAGTAGGTCCAGGGAAGGCACTGAAGCTTTCTTT. Full variable domain (remainder filled in from reference TRBV19 and TRBJ1-1): DGGITQSPKYLFRKEGQNVTLSCEQNLNHDAMYWYRQDPGQGLRLIYYSQIVNDFQKGDIAEGYSVSREKKESFPLTVTSAQKNPTAFYLCASSRSREGTEAFFGQGTRLTVV.

The CDR3 reads CASNGQLNEKLFF. The CDR3 bases are TGTGCCAGTAATGGACAGCTAAATGAAAAACTGTTTTTT. The V call is TRBV2, the J call TRBJ1-4; maybe TRBD1 (6 bases). Trimming removed 9 bases from V and 5 bases from J, with 13 bases in between. The CDR3 runs to 13 residues. Germline assignment: CDR1 SNHLY and CDR2 FYNNEI.

This clone was detected once. V gene TRBV10-1 combines with J gene TRBJ2-3, with TRBD2 as a possible D gene (5 bases). The CDR3 length is 15 residues. CDR1 WNHNN and CDR2 SYGVQD come from the germline V gene (reference sequence). V was trimmed by 3 bases and J by 0 bases, leaving 10 bases between them. For the CDR3, the DNA is TGCGCCAGCAGTGACGACTATCCTAGCACAGATACGCAGTATTTT. Amino acids: CASSDDYPSTDTQYF.

V is TRBV14 and J is TRBJ2-1, with unresolved D. The V and J ends lost 5 bases and 4 bases respectively, with 15 bases between them. Germline V gene data show CDR1 as SGHDN and CDR2 as FVKESK. The CDR3 has 15 amino acids. The CDR3 region has the DNA TGTGCCAGCAGCGATTTCATTGGCAGGTACAATGAGCAGTTCTTC. Protein product: CASSDFIGRYNEQFF.

The V gene is TRBV11-3, the J gene TRBJ2-1, with 9 bases aligning to TRBD2. V shed 1 base, J shed 8 bases, and the junction held 6 bases outside the gene matches. CDR3 length: 15 amino acids. Germline CDR1 is SGHNT and CDR2 is YENEEA. The CDR3 sequence is CASSLGAGGPDEQFF. The CDR3 DNA reads as TGTGCCAGCAGCTTAGGTGCGGGGGGGCCGGATGAGCAGTTCTTC.

The V gene is TRBV5-5, the J gene TRBJ2-7, with TRBD1 matching 7 bases. Per the germline V gene, CDR1 is SGHKS and CDR2 is YYEKEE (reference sequence). The V and J ends lost 4 bases and 3 bases, in that order; junction bases with no gene match: 13. CDR3 size: 16 residues. CDR3 sequence (DNA): TGTGCCAGCAGCGCGAAGACAGGGCCCCTCGACTACGAGCAGTACTTC. Its translation is CASSAKTGPLDYEQYF. Complete variable domain (other parts from reference TRBV5-5 and TRBJ2-7): DAGVTQSPTHLIKTRGQQVTLRCSPISGHKSVSWYQQVLGQGPQFIFQYYEKEERGRGNFPDRFSARQFPNYSSELNVNALLLGDSALYLCASSAKTGPLDYEQYFGPGTRLTVT.

The CDR3 region has the DNA TGTGCCAGCTCCCCTGGGGGAGGAGGTGAAAAACTGTTTTTT. It yields the protein CASSPGGGGEKLFF. The gene calls are TRBV18 and TRBJ1-4; maybe TRBD1 (5 bases). The CDR3 has 14 residues. Germline V gene sequence: CDR1 KGHSH, CDR2 LQKENI. Deletions cut 6 bases from V and 7 bases from J, with 15 bases between.

This chain joins TRBV9 and TRBJ1-6, with 7 bases that match TRBD1. The CDR3 extends over 16 amino acids. The J segment lost 4 bases and the V segment lost 0 bases, leaving 4 bases of the junction unmatched. Germline CDR1 and CDR2: SGDLS and YYNGEE. Here the CDR3 DNA reads TGTGCCAGCAGCGTAGACAGGGACAGTTATAATTCACCCCTCCACTTT. Translated: CASSVDRDSYNSPLHF.

The CDR3 DNA follows: TGTGCCAGCGGCGGCCGACAGTCGCAGTTCTTC. It encodes CASGGRQSQFF. The V and J genes are TRBV25-1 and TRBJ2-1; tentatively, D is TRBD1 (5 bases). From germline, CDR1 is MGHDK and CDR2 SYGVNS. Trimming took off 8 bases at V and 12 bases at J, with 14 bases between the two ends. This CDR3 has 11 residues.

CDR3 residues: CASSQEQGATPGANVLTF. The CDR3 DNA reads TGCGCCAGCAGCCAAGAGCAGGGGGCAACTCCTGGGGCCAACGTCCTGACTTTC. This sequence joins TRBV4-1 and TRBJ2-6, with 8 bases fitting TRBD1. Trimming cost V 0 bases and J 2 bases; bases outside gene matches: 6. Germline CDR1 and CDR2: MGHRA and YSYEKL. The CDR3 contains 18 residues.

The chain couples TRBV7-7 to TRBJ2-5, with 14 bases fitting TRBD2. V lost 4 bases, J lost 2 bases, and 6 bases stayed unmatched. This CDR3 spans 17 amino acids. In germline, CDR1 is SSHAT, CDR2 FNYEAQ (reference sequence). As DNA, the CDR3 is TGTGCCAGCAGCTCCGGACTAGCGGGGGGAGGGCAAGAGACCCAGTACTTC. This sequence encodes CASSSGLAGGGQETQYF.